What follows is one T cell receptor (beta chain) and its context. Its antigen remains unknown. This sample is part of a study of cytomegalovirus exposure and HLA in healthy donors. As for the study in general: A prior study identified 100 million to 130 million unique TCR beta sequences from 150 million to 200 million T cells. Broader study findings: A likely sequencing artifact accounted for one observed cluster of highly shared sequence variants. Across donors, sequencing depth was assumed by presence/absence analyses to be roughly uniform. Relative to equally common others, HLA-associated TCR beta chains showed greater clonal expansion in a later analysis.

Germline CDR1 reads MDHEN; CDR2 reads SYDVKM. The trim removed 1 base at V and 4 bases at J, leaving 17 bases unmatched. The CDR3 has 19 residues. The PCR used 60 Vbeta and 13 Jbeta primers. Here immunoSEQ multiplex PCR was the method, and the copy in TCRdb shows in-frame clones only, minus some. The data hold about 130,000 clones, with about two thirds observed a single time. The chain uses TRBV28 and TRBJ2-3; 7 nucleotides match TRBD2. The receptor's source is a human donor in good health. The sample comprised PBMCs. CDR3 amino acids: CASSLYNGRAEGFADTQYF. CDR3 nucleotide sequence: TGTGCCAGCAGTTTATATAATGGGAGGGCGGAGGGGTTCGCAGATACGCAGTATTTT.